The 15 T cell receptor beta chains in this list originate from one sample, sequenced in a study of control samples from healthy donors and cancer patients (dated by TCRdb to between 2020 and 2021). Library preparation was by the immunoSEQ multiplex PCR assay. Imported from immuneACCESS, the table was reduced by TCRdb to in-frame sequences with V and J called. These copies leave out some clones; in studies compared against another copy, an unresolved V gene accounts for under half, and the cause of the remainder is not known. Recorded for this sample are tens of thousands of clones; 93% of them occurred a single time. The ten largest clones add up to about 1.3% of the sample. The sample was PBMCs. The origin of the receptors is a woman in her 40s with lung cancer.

The CDR3 reads CAWSVLQSNTEAFF. DNA for the CDR3: TGTGCCTGGAGTGTACTACAGTCAAACACTGAAGCTTTCTTT. The V gene is TRBV30, the J gene TRBJ1-1; D unresolved. Germline CDR1 GTSNPN, CDR2 SVGIG (reference sequence). This CDR3 region has 14 residues. Trimming removed 0 bases from V and 2 bases from J, with 10 bases in between.

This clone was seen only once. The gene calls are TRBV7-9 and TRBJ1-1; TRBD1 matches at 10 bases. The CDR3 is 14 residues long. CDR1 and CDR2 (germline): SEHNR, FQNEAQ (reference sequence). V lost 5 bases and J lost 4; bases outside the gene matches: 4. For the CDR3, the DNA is TGTGCCAGCAGCGGACAGGGGGGGAGCACTGAAGCTTTCTTT. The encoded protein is CASSGQGGSTEAFF.

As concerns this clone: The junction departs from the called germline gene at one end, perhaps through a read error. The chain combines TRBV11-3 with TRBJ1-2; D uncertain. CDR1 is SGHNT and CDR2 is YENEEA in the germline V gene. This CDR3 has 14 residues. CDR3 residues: CASSLDDANYGYTF. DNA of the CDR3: TGTGCCAGCAGCCTAGACGACGCTAACTATGGCTACACCTTC.

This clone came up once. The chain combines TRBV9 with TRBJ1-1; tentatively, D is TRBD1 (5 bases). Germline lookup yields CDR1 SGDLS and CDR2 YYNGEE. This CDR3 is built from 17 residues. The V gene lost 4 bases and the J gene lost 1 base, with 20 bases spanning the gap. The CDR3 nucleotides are TGTGCCAGCAGCCCATTCATAGGTGGGGCAGCGAACACTGAAGCTTTCTTT. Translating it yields CASSPFIGGAANTEAFF.

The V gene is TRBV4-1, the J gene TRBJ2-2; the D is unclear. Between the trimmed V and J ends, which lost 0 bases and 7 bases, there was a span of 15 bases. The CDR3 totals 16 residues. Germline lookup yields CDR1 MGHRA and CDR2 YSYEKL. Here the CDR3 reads CASSQDFPGLDGELFF. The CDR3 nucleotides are TGCGCCAGCAGCCAAGATTTCCCAGGTTTGGACGGGGAGCTGTTTTTT.

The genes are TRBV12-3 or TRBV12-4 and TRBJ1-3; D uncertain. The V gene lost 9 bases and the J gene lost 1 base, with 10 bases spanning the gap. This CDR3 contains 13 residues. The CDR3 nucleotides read TGTGCCAGGCCCTACGGGTCTGGAAACACCATATATTTT. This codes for CARPYGSGNTIYF.

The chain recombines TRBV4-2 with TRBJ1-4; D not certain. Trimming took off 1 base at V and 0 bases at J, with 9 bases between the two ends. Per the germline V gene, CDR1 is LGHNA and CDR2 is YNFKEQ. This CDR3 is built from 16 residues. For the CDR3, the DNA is TGTGCCAGCAGCCAAGTGGACCTTGCAACTAATGAAAAACTGTTTTTT. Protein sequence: CASSQVDLATNEKLFF.

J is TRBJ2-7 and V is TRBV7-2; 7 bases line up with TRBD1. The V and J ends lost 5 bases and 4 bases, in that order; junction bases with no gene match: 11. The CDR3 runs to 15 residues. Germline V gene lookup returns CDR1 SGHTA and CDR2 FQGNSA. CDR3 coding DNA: TGTGCCAGCAGCCCGACCCCAGGGGGTTATTACGAGCAGTACTTC. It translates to CASSPTPGGYYEQYF.

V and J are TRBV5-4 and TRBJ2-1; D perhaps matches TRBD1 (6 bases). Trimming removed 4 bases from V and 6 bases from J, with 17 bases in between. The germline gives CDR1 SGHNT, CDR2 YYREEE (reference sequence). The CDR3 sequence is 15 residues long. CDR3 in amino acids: CASSQPSSGANEQFF. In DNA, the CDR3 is TGTGCCAGCAGCCAACCCTCGTCAGGGGCCAATGAGCAGTTCTTC.

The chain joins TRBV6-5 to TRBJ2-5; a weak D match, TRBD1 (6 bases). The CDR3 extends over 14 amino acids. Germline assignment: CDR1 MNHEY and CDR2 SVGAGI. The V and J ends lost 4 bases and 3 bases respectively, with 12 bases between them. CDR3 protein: CASSSRDTKETQYF. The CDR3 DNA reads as TGTGCCAGCAGTTCCCGGGACACAAAAGAGACCCAGTACTTC.

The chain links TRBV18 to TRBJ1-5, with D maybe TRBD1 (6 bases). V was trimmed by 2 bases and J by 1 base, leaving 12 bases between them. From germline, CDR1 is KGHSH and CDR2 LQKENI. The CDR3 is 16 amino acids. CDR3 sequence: CASSPSPRGSNQPQHF. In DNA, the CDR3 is TGTGCCAGCTCACCATCCCCCAGGGGCAGCAATCAGCCCCAGCATTTT. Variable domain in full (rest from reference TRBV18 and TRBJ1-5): NAGVMQNPRHLVRRRGQEARLRCSPMKGHSHVYWYRQLPEEGLKFMVYLQKENIIDESGMPKERFSAEFPKEGPSILRIQQVVRGDSAAYFCASSPSPRGSNQPQHFGDGTRLSIL.

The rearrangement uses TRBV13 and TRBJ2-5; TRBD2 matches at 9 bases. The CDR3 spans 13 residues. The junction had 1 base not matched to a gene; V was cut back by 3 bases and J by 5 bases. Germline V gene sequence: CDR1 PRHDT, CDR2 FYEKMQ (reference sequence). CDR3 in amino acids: CASSFLAGETQYF. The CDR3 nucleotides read TGTGCCAGCAGCTTTCTAGCGGGGGAGACCCAGTACTTC.

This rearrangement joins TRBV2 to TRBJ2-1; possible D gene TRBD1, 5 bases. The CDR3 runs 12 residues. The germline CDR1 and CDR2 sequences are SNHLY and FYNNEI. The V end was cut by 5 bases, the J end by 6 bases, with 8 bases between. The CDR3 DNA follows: TGTGCCAGCAGTTCGCAGGGCAATGAGCAGTTCTTC. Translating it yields CASSSQGNEQFF.

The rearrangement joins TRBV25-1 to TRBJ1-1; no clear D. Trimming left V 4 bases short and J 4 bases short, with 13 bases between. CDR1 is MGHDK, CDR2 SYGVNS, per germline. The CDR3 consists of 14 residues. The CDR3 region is CASSARGLGTEAFF. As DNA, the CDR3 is TGTGCCAGCAGTGCTCGTGGGTTAGGCACTGAAGCTTTCTTT.

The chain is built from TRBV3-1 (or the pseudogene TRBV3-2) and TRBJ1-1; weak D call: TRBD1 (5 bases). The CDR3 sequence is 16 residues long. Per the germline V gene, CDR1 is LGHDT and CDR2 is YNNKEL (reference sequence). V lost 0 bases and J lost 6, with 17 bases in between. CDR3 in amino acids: CASSQEWGRDQAEAFF. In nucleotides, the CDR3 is TGTGCCAGCAGCCAAGAATGGGGCAGGGATCAGGCTGAAGCTTTCTTT.